This T cell receptor (beta chain) was sequenced for a study of T cell repertoires in aging, cancer and after chemotherapy. Study as a whole: Pre- and post-chemotherapy samples were paired from glioblastoma patients treated with temozolomide-based therapy.

General study points: Healthy donors lost TCR diversity with age mainly through richness, cancer patients through richness and evenness. Compared with age-matched healthy donors, untreated hematological or solid cancer patients showed higher blood TCR clonality.

TRB rearrangements spanning V, D and J were amplified using mixed TRB-A/B primers. One entry per CDR3 protein, called by TCRdb with MiXCR from the multiplex PCR reads. Of a few thousand distinct CDR3 sequences listed, about half are singletons. Trimming stripped 1 base from V and 7 bases from J, with 7 bases between. CDR1 is LNHDA and CDR2 is SQIVND in the germline V gene (reference sequence). The CDR3 contains 12 residues. The table lists this clonotype with a few counts. Its antigen is as yet unknown. Amplification of TCR beta used genomic DNA extracted from peripheral blood. This clonotype originated in a human donor with a solid tumor. The chain employs TRBV19 and TRBJ1-1; a weak D match, TRBD1 (5 bases). What was sequenced was blood. DNA of the CDR3: TGTGCCAGTAGTATAGGGGGCATTGAAGCTTTCTTT. Its translation: CASSIGGIEAFF. The variable domain in full, with the rest retrieved from reference TRBV19 and TRBJ1-1, is DGGITQSPKYLFRKEGQNVTLSCEQNLNHDAMYWYRQDPGQGLRLIYYSQIVNDFQKGDIAEGYSVSREKKESFPLTVTSAQKNPTAFYLCASSIGGIEAFFGQGTRLTVV.